This TCR beta chain is drawn from a study of shared clonotypes between healthy human individuals. V gave up 1 base and J gave up 1 base, with 14 bases separating them. This CDR3 comprises 16 residues. Germline-derived CDR1 and CDR2 are SGHTA and FQGNSA. This was a deep-level run. Libraries were prepared by immunoSEQ multiplex PCR; TCRdb keeps only in-frame clonotypes and omits some of them. The sample consists of more than 2 million clones, about 95% of them appearing once. Concerning this clone itself: Its matching antigen is unknown.

Notes on the study in general: Shared clonotypes: about 5.3% naive CD4, 3.5% to 4% naive CD8, 2.3% memory CD4, under 0.45% memory CD8. An anticipated effect of sequencing depth on clonotype sharing among donors was recognized.

Positive CCR7 selection of CD45RO-negative cells yielded the naive CD8 cells, and terminally differentiated effector memory CD45RA+ cells were excluded. Healthy HIV-negative adults without recent acute infections or vaccinations served as donors. The chain employs TRBV7-2 and TRBJ2-7; tentative D call: TRBD2 (7 bases). The sequence was collected from a man between 18 and 35 years old in good health. Input material: naive CD8+ T cells sorted from blood. The CDR3 here is CASSLEGGGQSYEQYF. DNA for the CDR3: TGTGCCAGCAGCTTAGAGGGCGGGGGCCAGTCCTACGAGCAGTACTTC.